A single sample gave rise to the 7 T cell receptor beta chains below, sequenced in a study of metastatic and nonmetastatic thyroid tumors. Among the patients, none had received any treatment before thyroid surgery. TCRdb re-analyzed the PCR reads using MiXCR. The table records about 49,000 clones, approximately 22% of them present only once. Sequences were obtained from blood. These receptor sequences come from a female donor with papillary thyroid cancer or a benign thyroid nodule (not recorded which). Some clones in this sample may be carry-over from other donors' samples.

In this sample, this clone turned up a few times. One base away lies a much larger clone, so this may be a sequencing read error. Other DNA sequences in this specimen translate into the identical CDR3. The chain uses TRBV12-5 and TRBJ1-1; no clear D. The germline gives CDR1 LGHNT, CDR2 FRNRAP. The CDR3 loop spans 13 amino acids. The CDR3 DNA follows: TGTGCTAGTGGCCGCGGACGGATCACTGAGGCTTTCTTT. Protein: CASGRGRITEAFF.

A few counts support this clone. A single base separates this from a much larger clone, so it may be a read error. The genes are TRBV2 and TRBJ2-2; D may correspond to TRBD1 or TRBD2 (5 bases each). V was pared by 4 bases and J by 4 bases, with 10 bases between. Germline CDR1 reads SNHLY; CDR2 reads FYNNEI. The CDR3 consists of 14 residues. The CDR3 reads CASSAAGSTGELFF. The CDR3 DNA reads as TGTGCCAGCAGTGCGGCAGGGAGCACCGGGGAGCTGTTTTTT. Full variable domain (remainder filled in from reference TRBV2 and TRBJ2-2): EPEVTQTPSHQVTQMGQEVILRCVPISNHLYFYWYRQILGQKVEFLVSFYNNEISEKSEIFDDQFSVERPDGSNFTLKIRSTKLEDSAMYFCASSAAGSTGELFFGEGSRLTVL.

This clone was detected many times. A much larger clone lies one base from this, so it may be a read error. The rearrangement joins TRBV28 to TRBJ2-2; tentatively, D is TRBD1 or TRBD2 (5 bases each). The CDR3 consists of 12 residues. Germline values: CDR1 MDHEN, CDR2 SYDVKM. The CDR3 loop is CASSLGTVELFF. CDR3 coding DNA: TGTGCCAGCAGTTTGGGGACCGTGGAGCTGTTTTTT.

This clone was detected ten times or more. Distinct nucleotide sequences in the sample also encode this CDR3. The chain is built from TRBV9 and TRBJ2-2; D is perhaps TRBD1 (6 bases). This CDR3 comprises 16 residues. Germline V gene sequence: CDR1 SGDLS, CDR2 YYNGEE. V was trimmed by 0 bases and J by 4 bases, leaving 13 bases between them. In DNA form, the CDR3 reads TGTGCCAGCAGCGTAGGGGTAGGGGGTGTCACCGGGGAGCTGTTTTTT. Its protein is CASSVGVGGVTGELFF.

Many counts were recorded for this clone. The chain combines TRBV24-1 with TRBJ1-5; no clear D. The germline V gene has CDR1 KGHDR and CDR2 SFDVKD. CDR3 size: 12 residues. Trimming left V 5 bases short and J 8 bases short, with 9 bases between. Written as DNA, the CDR3 is TGTGCCACCAGTGGTCGGGAGGAGCCCCAGCATTTT. Protein sequence: CATSGREEPQHF.

This clone has at least ten counts. The CDR3 region has the DNA TGTGCCAGCAGAGAATACTCTGGAAACACCATATATTTT. It codes for CASREYSGNTIYF. The V gene is TRBV3-1, the J gene TRBJ1-3, with D uncertain. Germline-derived CDR1 and CDR2 are LGHDT and YNNKEL (reference sequence). The V end was cut by 6 bases, the J end by 0 bases, with 6 bases between. The CDR3 sequence is 13 residues long.

This clone has at least ten counts. The chain uses TRBV7-6 and TRBJ2-2; 7 nucleotides align to TRBD1. Germline V gene data show CDR1 as SGHVS and CDR2 as FNYEAQ. V shed 1 base, J shed 14 bases, and the junction held 7 bases outside the gene matches. The CDR3 consists of 13 residues. The CDR3, as DNA: TGTGCCAGCAGCTTAGACAGGGGACCTTCACTGTTTTTT. It specifies CASSLDRGPSLFF.